What follows are 28 T cell receptor beta chains derived from one specimen sequenced in a study of shared clonotypes between healthy human individuals. Naive CD8 isolation took CD45RO-negative cells positively selected for CCR7 and excluded terminally differentiated effector memory CD45RA+ cells. Profiling relied on immunoSEQ multiplex PCR, and the TCRdb table lists in-frame clones only, not all of them. The sample holds approximately 740,000 clones, almost 95% seen once. Sequenced sample: naive CD8+ T cells sorted from blood. The receptors were sampled from a man aged 25 to 40 in good health.

The rearrangement joins TRBV5-5 to TRBJ2-1; 7 bases fit TRBD1. The CDR3 has 15 amino acids. Germline CDR1 is SGHKS and CDR2 is YYEKEE (reference sequence). V lost 2 bases, J lost 6 bases, and 8 bases stayed unmatched. Here the CDR3 DNA reads TGTGCCAGCAGCTTAATAAGACAGGGACGCAATGAGCAGTTCTTC. It codes for CASSLIRQGRNEQFF.

The chain uses TRBV7-9 and TRBJ1-1; TRBD1 is a possible D gene (6 bases). CDR1 SEHNR and CDR2 FQNEAQ come from the germline V gene (reference sequence). The germline V and J ends were trimmed by 2 bases and 1 base, with 14 bases remaining between them. The CDR3 is 16 amino acids. The CDR3 spells CASSLIGGGENTEAFF. In nucleotides, the CDR3 is TGTGCCAGCAGCTTAATCGGGGGCGGGGAGAACACTGAAGCTTTCTTT.

This CDR3 reads CASSVSRASGNYNEQFF. In nucleotides, the CDR3 is TGTGCCAGCAGCGTTAGCCGTGCTAGCGGGAATTACAATGAGCAGTTCTTC. The chain uses TRBV9 and TRBJ2-1; 9 nucleotides line up with TRBD2. Per germline, CDR1 SGDLS and CDR2 YYNGEE. Trimming took 2 bases from V and 4 from J; bases not matched to a gene: 10. This CDR3 comprises 17 residues.

The chain joins TRBV27 to TRBJ2-2; the D gene could be TRBD1 or TRBD2 (5 bases each). The CDR3 is made up of 17 amino acids. Trimming pared 1 base from V and 0 bases from J, leaving 12 bases between. CDR1 and CDR2 from the germline V gene are MNHEY and SMNVEV (reference sequence). The DNA of the CDR3 is TGTGCCAGCAGTTTATACGGGACCGCAGCGAACACCGGGGAGCTGTTTTTT. It yields the protein CASSLYGTAANTGELFF.

V usage is TRBV27 and J usage is TRBJ1-5, with D unresolved. Germline V gene sequence: CDR1 MNHEY, CDR2 SMNVEV (reference sequence). The CDR3 runs 13 residues. V was pared by 5 bases and J by 2 bases, with 7 bases between. The CDR3 is CASSRAGNQPQHF. The CDR3 DNA reads as TGTGCCAGCAGTCGGGCGGGCAATCAGCCCCAGCATTTT.

To note about this clone: Other DNA sequences from this sample encode an identical CDR3 as well. The CDR3 DNA reads as TGTGCCAGCAGCTTAGGTCTTGGCTACGAGCAGTACTTC. Translating gives CASSLGLGYEQYF. The chain has TRBV7-9 and TRBJ2-7; D is uncertain. Germline CDR1 SEHNR, CDR2 FQNEAQ (reference sequence). V dropped 1 base and J dropped 3 bases, with 7 bases sitting between them. The CDR3 has 13 amino acids.

The chain combines TRBV27 with TRBJ2-3; D not resolved. Germline lookup yields CDR1 MNHEY and CDR2 SMNVEV (reference sequence). CDR3 size: 14 residues. V lost 8 bases, J lost 6 bases, and 18 bases lay in between. In DNA form, the CDR3 reads TGTGCCAGCGGAGACGGATCCGTCCCGGATACGCAGTATTTT. This codes for CASGDGSVPDTQYF.

This chain connects TRBV5-4 to TRBJ2-7, with D maybe TRBD2 (6 bases). The V end was cut by 4 bases, the J end by 3 bases, with 20 bases between. This CDR3 is 16 amino acids long. The germline V gene encodes CDR1 SGHNT and CDR2 YYREEE (reference sequence). This chain's CDR3 is CASSGGTRGSLYEQYF. The DNA for the CDR3 is TGTGCCAGCAGCGGGGGGACTCGGGGGTCCCTCTACGAGCAGTACTTC. Based on the CDR3 plus reference TRBV5-4 and TRBJ2-7, the full variable domain is ETGVTQSPTHLIKTRGQQVTLRCSSQSGHNTVSWYQQALGQGPQFIFQYYREEENGRGNFPPRFSGLQFPNYSSELNVNALELDDSALYLCASSGGTRGSLYEQYFGPGTRLTVT.

This clone appeared a few times. J is TRBJ2-7 and V is TRBV27, with 9 bases fitting TRBD1. CDR1 and CDR2 (germline): MNHEY, SMNVEV (reference sequence). The V segment lost 5 bases and the J segment 2 bases; nucleotides outside the gene matches: 7. CDR3 length: 15 residues. DNA for the CDR3: TGTGCCAGCAGTGCCGTAGGGACAGGGACCTACGAGCAGTACTTC. Translation gives CASSAVGTGTYEQYF.

This chain joins TRBV6-1 and TRBJ1-1; D gene ambiguous. The V and J ends lost 5 bases and 1 base respectively, with 11 bases between them. The germline V gene encodes CDR1 MNHNS and CDR2 SASEGT. The CDR3 has 14 residues. CDR3 sequence: CASSPLNGNTEAFF. CDR3 in DNA: TGTGCCAGCAGTCCCCTAAATGGGAACACTGAAGCTTTCTTT.

The chain combines TRBV5-5 with TRBJ1-1, with a tentative D call TRBD1 (5 bases). Germline V gene lookup returns CDR1 SGHKS and CDR2 YYEKEE (reference sequence). The V end was cut by 6 bases, the J end by 7 bases, with 10 bases between. The CDR3 is made up of 11 amino acids. In nucleotides, the CDR3 is TGTGCCAGCACTCTGGGGCATGAAGCTTTCTTT. The encoded protein is CASTLGHEAFF.

V is TRBV28 and J is TRBJ1-2; D gene unclear. CDR3 length equals 17 residues. Germline CDR1 is MDHEN and CDR2 is SYDVKM. The V gene lost 4 bases and the J gene lost 0 bases, with 18 bases spanning the gap. The CDR3 nucleotides read TGTGCCAGCAGTTCCTCTCCGTGGGCCATTCCTAACTATGGCTACACCTTC. Its translation: CASSSSPWAIPNYGYTF.

This clone came up once. The chain recombines TRBV4-2 with TRBJ1-5; tentatively, D is TRBD1 (6 bases). Germline V gene sequence: CDR1 LGHNA, CDR2 YNFKEQ. V was pared by 6 bases and J by 3 bases, with 18 bases between. This CDR3 contains 16 residues. The CDR3 bases are TGTGCCAGCAGAGACCGGGCAGGGGACATCAATCAGCCCCAGCATTTT. Translation gives CASRDRAGDINQPQHF.

In this sample, this clone turned up once. This chain joins TRBV11-2 and TRBJ2-7; 7 bases are a match to TRBD1. This CDR3 has 14 amino acids. V dropped 5 bases and J dropped 3; count of bases not matched to a gene: 7. CDR1 SGHAT and CDR2 FQNNGV come from the germline V gene. The CDR3 sequence is CASSPRDRVYEQYF. In DNA form, the CDR3 reads TGTGCCAGCAGCCCCCGGGACAGAGTCTACGAGCAGTACTTC.

The chain recombines TRBV7-8 with TRBJ2-7, with D hard to call. The germline V gene has CDR1 SGHVS and CDR2 FQNEAQ. Trimming cost V 6 bases and J 2 bases, with 11 bases left between them. CDR3 size: 13 residues. The CDR3: CASRFDSPYEQYF. The CDR3 DNA is TGTGCCAGCAGATTCGACTCCCCCTACGAGCAGTACTTC.

The genes are TRBV28 and TRBJ2-7; 7 bases align to TRBD1. Germline CDR1 reads MDHEN; CDR2 reads SYDVKM. V shed 4 bases and J 5 bases; nucleotides not matched to a gene: 8. The CDR3 has 14 amino acids. CDR3: CASSYPGQLNEQYF. In nucleotides, the CDR3 is TGTGCCAGCAGTTACCCGGGACAGCTGAACGAGCAGTACTTC.

The genes are TRBV5-6 and TRBJ2-1; 14 nucleotides match TRBD2. From germline, CDR1 is SGHDT and CDR2 YYEEEE. The CDR3 totals 15 residues. Unmatched junction bases numbered 4, after V lost 4 bases and J lost 7 bases. The CDR3 coding sequence is TGTGCCAGCAGCCGTGGGACTAGCGGGAGAAATGAGCAGTTCTTC. Translating gives CASSRGTSGRNEQFF.

V usage is TRBV7-9 and J usage is TRBJ1-1; D perhaps matches TRBD1 (6 bases). Germline V CDR1 and CDR2: SEHNR, FQNEAQ (reference sequence). V gave up 1 base and J gave up 5 bases, with 14 bases separating them. This CDR3 spans 15 amino acids. The CDR3 spells CASSLGGGGGTEAFF. The CDR3 nucleotides are TGTGCCAGCAGCTTAGGTGGTGGAGGGGGGACTGAAGCTTTCTTT. Variable domain in full (rest from reference TRBV7-9 and TRBJ1-1): DTGVSQNPRHKITKRGQNVTFRCDPISEHNRLYWYRQTLGQGPEFLTYFQNEAQLEKSRLLSDRFSAERPKGSFSTLEIQRTEQGDSAMYLCASSLGGGGGTEAFFGQGTRLTVV.

The chain recombines TRBV11-2 with TRBJ2-1; D is unclear. The CDR3 has 14 amino acids. Germline lookup yields CDR1 SGHAT and CDR2 FQNNGV. Trimming removed 5 bases from V and 6 bases from J, with 14 bases in between. This chain's CDR3 is CASSEPLSLNEQFF. In DNA form, the CDR3 reads TGTGCCAGCAGCGAGCCCCTCTCCCTCAATGAGCAGTTCTTC.

As for this clone: Within the sample, other DNA sequences also encode this same CDR3. The chain is built from TRBV15 and TRBJ2-7; tentative D call: TRBD1 (5 bases). Germline values: CDR1 LNHNV, CDR2 YYDKDF (reference sequence). The V end lost 0 bases, the J end lost 0 bases, and 9 bases lay between the germline ends. CDR3 length equals 15 residues. CDR3 DNA sequence: TGTGCCACCAGCAGAGATCAGGGTTACTCCTACGAGCAGTACTTC. As protein: CATSRDQGYSYEQYF. Looking up the rest from reference TRBV15 and TRBJ2-7 gives the full variable domain: DAMVIQNPRYQVTQFGKPVTLSCSQTLNHNVMYWYQQKSSQAPKLLFHYYDKDFNNEADTPDNFQSRRPNTSFCFLDIRSPGLGDTAMYLCATSRDQGYSYEQYFGPGTRLTVT.

In regard to this clone: A read error may produce the germline difference seen at one junction end. This sequence joins TRBV19 and TRBJ2-7; D may be TRBD1 or TRBD2 (6 bases each). The CDR3 runs to 15 residues. Germline lookup yields CDR1 LNHDA and CDR2 SQIVND (reference sequence). The chain's CDR3 is CASSKKGGRNYEQYF. In DNA, the CDR3 is TGTGCCAGCAGTAAAAAGGGGGGCAGGAACTACGAGCAGTACTTC. Based on the CDR3 plus reference TRBV19 and TRBJ2-7, the full variable domain is DGGITQSPKYLFRKEGQNVTLSCEQNLNHDAMYWYRQDPGQGLRLIYYSQIVNDFQKGDIAEGYSVSREKKESFPLTVTSAQKNPTAFYLCASSKKGGRNYEQYFGPGTRLTVT.

The chain links TRBV5-3 to TRBJ2-5; perhaps D is TRBD1 or TRBD2 (6 bases each). TRBV5-3 is given ORF status, its function remaining uncertain. Trimming took off 0 bases at V and 1 base at J, with 10 bases between the two ends. This CDR3 comprises 15 residues. Here the CDR3 reads CARSLAGASQETQYF. In DNA form, the CDR3 reads TGTGCCAGAAGCTTGGCGGGGGCGAGCCAAGAGACCCAGTACTTC.

This chain links TRBV9 with TRBJ2-3; D remains ambiguous. This CDR3 has 14 residues. Trimming left V 7 bases short and J 4 bases short, with 16 bases between. Germline CDR1 and CDR2: SGDLS and YYNGEE. The CDR3 DNA follows: TGTGCCAGCCGCCCGGGTGATGTACCAGATACGCAGTATTTT. Translation: CASRPGDVPDTQYF. The full variable domain, with the rest looked up from reference TRBV9 and TRBJ2-3, is DSGVTQTPKHLITATGQRVTLRCSPRSGDLSVYWYQQSLDQGLQFLIQYYNGEERAKGNILERFSAQQFPDLHSELNLSSLELGDSALYFCASRPGDVPDTQYFGPGTRLTVL.

This chain joins TRBV7-9 and TRBJ2-7; 10 bases agree with TRBD1. CDR3 size: 14 residues. The V gene end was trimmed by 5 bases and the J gene end by 4 bases; junction bases not matched to a gene: 5. Germline CDR1 reads SEHNR; CDR2 reads FQNEAQ (reference sequence). DNA of the CDR3: TGTGCCAGCAGCCCTGGGACAGGGGTATACGAGCAGTACTTC. Its protein product is CASSPGTGVYEQYF.

The rearrangement uses TRBV6-5 and TRBJ2-7; D perhaps matches TRBD1 (5 bases). V was pared by 8 bases and J by 4 bases, with 9 bases between. This CDR3 has 11 residues. Per germline, CDR1 MNHEY and CDR2 SVGAGI. The CDR3 loop reads CASAKGYEQYF. The CDR3 DNA is TGTGCCAGCGCCAAGGGGTACGAGCAGTACTTC.

The V call is TRBV4-3, the J call TRBJ1-2, with D unresolved. The CDR3 extends over 17 amino acids. From germline, CDR1 is LGHNA and CDR2 YSLEER. V was cut by 0 bases and J by 3 bases, with 17 bases left in between. The CDR3 spells CASSQDHSASTYYGYTF. DNA of the CDR3: TGCGCCAGCAGCCAAGATCATTCAGCTTCTACGTACTATGGCTACACCTTC.

This rearrangement joins TRBV7-6 to TRBJ1-1; D is unclear. Trimming pared 5 bases from V and 1 base from J, leaving 14 bases between. The CDR3 runs 15 residues. Germline CDR1 and CDR2: SGHVS and FNYEAQ. The CDR3 is CASSLTTFGNTEAFF. CDR3 in DNA: TGTGCCAGCAGCCTAACCACGTTTGGGAACACTGAAGCTTTCTTT.

In DNA form, the CDR3 reads TGTGCCAGTAGTATTAGGGGGCCGGGAAGTAACATTCAGTACTTC. It is translated as CASSIRGPGSNIQYF. J is TRBJ2-4 and V is TRBV19, with 7 bases identical to TRBD1. Germline trimming cut 3 bases from V and 7 bases from J; bases unmatched to any gene: 9. The V gene's germline CDR1 is LNHDA and CDR2 SQIVND (reference sequence). The CDR3 is made up of 15 amino acids.